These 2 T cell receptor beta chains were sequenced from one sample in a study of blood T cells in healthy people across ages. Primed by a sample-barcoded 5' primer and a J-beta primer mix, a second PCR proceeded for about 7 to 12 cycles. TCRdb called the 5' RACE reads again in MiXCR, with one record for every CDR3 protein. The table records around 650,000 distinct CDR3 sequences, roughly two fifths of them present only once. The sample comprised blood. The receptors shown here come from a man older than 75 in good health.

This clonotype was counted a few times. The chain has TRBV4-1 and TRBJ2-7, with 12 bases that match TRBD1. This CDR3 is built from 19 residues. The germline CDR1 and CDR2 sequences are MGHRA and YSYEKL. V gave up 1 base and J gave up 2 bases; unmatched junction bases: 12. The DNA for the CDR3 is TGCGCCAGCAGCCAAGGTTGGGACAGGGGGCGATCCCTACCCTACGAGCAGTACTTC. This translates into CASSQGWDRGRSLPYEQYF.

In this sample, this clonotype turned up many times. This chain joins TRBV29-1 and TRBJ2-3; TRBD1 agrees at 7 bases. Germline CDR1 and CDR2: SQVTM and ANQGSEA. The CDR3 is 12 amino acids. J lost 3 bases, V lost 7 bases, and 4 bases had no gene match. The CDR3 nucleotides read TGCAGCGCGGGACAGTTAACAGATACGCAGTATTTT. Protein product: CSAGQLTDTQYF.